Presented here are 25 T cell receptor beta chains from one specimen sequenced in a study of blood T cell repertoires in COVID-19. Using immunoSEQ multiplex PCR, the repertoire was profiled, and TCRdb retains in-frame clones only, with some absent. The sample has about 150,000 clones, about 87% seen once. The sequenced sample consisted of peripheral blood. These receptors originate from a man between 45 and 60 years old who had recovered from COVID-19.

This chain joins TRBV7-3 and TRBJ2-5, with 13 bases matching TRBD2. Germline CDR1 SGHTA, CDR2 FQGTGA. The CDR3 consists of 15 residues. V shed 5 bases and J 5 bases; nucleotides not matched to a gene: 5. CDR3 sequence: CASSQGLAGVETQYF. DNA for the CDR3: TGTGCCAGCAGCCAAGGACTAGCGGGGGTGGAGACCCAGTACTTC.

This clone has a single count. The junction shows a germline mismatch at one end, possibly a read error. At the DNA level, this CDR3 is encoded by other sequences in the same sample as well. This chain links TRBV19 with TRBJ2-2, with TRBD1 matching over 9 bases. CDR3 length equals 14 residues. Germline V gene data show CDR1 as LNHDA and CDR2 as SQIVND (reference sequence). The CDR3 protein is CASSTTGGPGELFF. DNA for the CDR3: TGCGCCAGTAGTACCACAGGGGGCCCCGGGGAGCTGTTTTTT. The full variable domain, its missing parts supplied by reference TRBV19 and TRBJ2-2, is DGGITQSPKYLFRKEGQNVTLSCEQNLNHDAMYWYRQDPGQGLRLIYYSQIVNDFQKGDIAEGYSVSREKKESFPLTVTSAQKNPTAFYLCASSTTGGPGELFFGEGSRLTVL.

The V and J genes are TRBV19 and TRBJ1-5, with 8 bases aligning to TRBD1. The CDR3 runs to 15 residues. Germline CDR1 and CDR2: LNHDA and SQIVND (reference sequence). V shed 5 bases and J 1 base; nucleotides not matched to a gene: 4. DNA of the CDR3: TGTGCCAGTAGTCAAGACAGGGGAAGCAATCAGCCCCAGCATTTT. Encoded protein: CASSQDRGSNQPQHF.

The chain has TRBV7-2 and TRBJ1-6; D uncertain. Between the trimmed V and J ends, which lost 0 bases and 0 bases, there was a span of 9 bases. This CDR3 has 17 amino acids. Germline CDR1 and CDR2: SGHTA and FQGNSA. The CDR3 loop is CASSLARESSYNSPLHF. The CDR3 DNA reads as TGTGCCAGCAGCTTAGCGAGGGAAAGCTCCTATAATTCACCCCTCCACTTT.

The CDR3 region has the DNA TGTGCCAGCAGCGTAGGAGGTCGCGGAAACACCATATATTTT. Residues: CASSVGGRGNTIYF. J is TRBJ1-3 and V is TRBV9; D is ambiguous. CDR1 and CDR2 from the germline V gene are SGDLS and YYNGEE. Deletions cut 0 bases from V and 4 bases from J, with 8 bases between. This CDR3 is 14 amino acids long. The complete variable domain, with remaining parts taken from reference TRBV9 and TRBJ1-3, reads DSGVTQTPKHLITATGQRVTLRCSPRSGDLSVYWYQQSLDQGLQFLIQYYNGEERAKGNILERFSAQQFPDLHSELNLSSLELGDSALYFCASSVGGRGNTIYFGEGSWLTVV.

The rearrangement links TRBV4-1 to TRBJ2-2; 10 bases are a match to TRBD2. With V trimmed by 3 bases and J by 4 bases, 11 bases remained unmatched. CDR1 is MGHRA, CDR2 YSYEKL, per germline. This CDR3 contains 18 residues. Here the CDR3 DNA reads TGCGCCAGCAGCCAGGGGAAAGTGGCTAGCGGGGGCACCGGGGAGCTGTTTTTT. It encodes CASSQGKVASGGTGELFF.

In its sample, this clone was seen once. This chain uses TRBV6-4 with TRBJ2-3, with TRBD1 matching 7 bases. This CDR3 is built from 15 residues. Germline CDR1 and CDR2: MRHNA and SNTAGT. V lost 5 bases and J lost 5; bases outside the gene matches: 10. CDR3 sequence reads: CASSKGARGEDTQYF. Here the CDR3 DNA reads TGTGCCAGCAGTAAGGGGGCGCGAGGTGAAGATACGCAGTATTTT.

This chain joins TRBV28 and TRBJ1-2; the match to TRBD1 covers 8 bases. Germline CDR1 and CDR2: MDHEN and SYDVKM. The CDR3 has 13 amino acids. Trimming cost V 4 bases and J 8 bases; bases outside gene matches: 6. CDR3 DNA sequence: TGTGCCAGCAGTTCGACAGGGGTACAAGGCTACACCTTC. It yields the protein CASSSTGVQGYTF.

This clone was found a few times. This chain connects TRBV6-6 to TRBJ1-2; 7 bases are shared with TRBD1. The J segment lost 3 bases and the V segment lost 5 bases, leaving 9 bases of the junction unmatched. This CDR3 is built from 15 residues. Germline CDR1 reads MNHNY; CDR2 reads SVGAGI (reference sequence). The CDR3 DNA follows: TGTGCCAGCAGTCCCGAGACAGGGAGTTACTATGGCTACACCTTC. Protein sequence: CASSPETGSYYGYTF.

This clone showed up just once. The chain employs TRBV19 and TRBJ1-1; TRBD1 aligns across 7 bases. This CDR3 has 13 amino acids. The V gene end was trimmed by 6 bases and the J gene end by 7 bases; junction bases not matched to a gene: 8. Germline lookup yields CDR1 LNHDA and CDR2 SQIVND (reference sequence). The CDR3 sequence is CASRPGQFFEAFF. The CDR3 nucleotides read TGTGCCAGTAGGCCGGGACAGTTCTTTGAAGCTTTCTTT.

The chain is built from TRBV2 and TRBJ2-1, with D tentatively TRBD2 (6 bases). The CDR3 covers 17 residues. V was trimmed by 2 bases and J by 5 bases, leaving 19 bases between them. Germline CDR1 reads SNHLY; CDR2 reads FYNNEI. The CDR3 region is CASSEMVWGVVDNEQFF. The CDR3 nucleotides are TGTGCCAGCAGTGAAATGGTATGGGGGGTCGTCGACAATGAGCAGTTCTTC. The whole variable domain, filled in from reference TRBV2 and TRBJ2-1, reads EPEVTQTPSHQVTQMGQEVILRCVPISNHLYFYWYRQILGQKVEFLVSFYNNEISEKSEIFDDQFSVERPDGSNFTLKIRSTKLEDSAMYFCASSEMVWGVVDNEQFFGPGTRLTVL.

This clone was seen more than once but under ten times. The chain has TRBV4-1 and TRBJ2-1; 8 bases are shared with TRBD1. The CDR3 spans 15 residues. Germline trimming cut 1 base from V and 4 bases from J; bases unmatched to any gene: 3. Per germline, CDR1 MGHRA and CDR2 YSYEKL. In DNA form, the CDR3 reads TGCGCCAGCAGCCAAGGGCAGGGGGCATACAATGAGCAGTTCTTC. Its translation: CASSQGQGAYNEQFF.

This rearrangement joins TRBV29-1 to TRBJ1-1, with TRBD1 as a possible D gene (6 bases). V lost 7 bases and J lost 4, with 16 bases in between. The CDR3 is made up of 13 amino acids. The germline V gene has CDR1 SQVTM and CDR2 ANQGSEA. The CDR3 reads CSGEPGDGTEAFF. Here the CDR3 DNA reads TGCAGCGGGGAACCAGGGGATGGCACTGAAGCTTTCTTT.

The DNA of the CDR3 is TGCAGCGTTGGCGGGACTAGCGGGGGGGTGGTCTACAATGAGCAGTTCTTC. It encodes CSVGGTSGGVVYNEQFF. The chain carries TRBV29-1 and TRBJ2-1; 16 positions match TRBD2. V lost 4 bases and J lost 3; bases outside the gene matches: 6. The CDR3 is 17 amino acids. The germline CDR1 and CDR2 sequences are SQVTM and ANQGSEA.

This clone is a singleton in its sample. The chain has TRBV15 and TRBJ2-7, with 9 nucleotides matching TRBD2. The V segment lost 6 bases and the J segment 2 bases; nucleotides outside the gene matches: 5. This CDR3 spans 14 amino acids. Looked up from germline, CDR1 is LNHNV and CDR2 is YYDKDF (reference sequence). The CDR3 DNA follows: TGTGCCACCAGGGCAGCGGGGGGAACCTACGAGCAGTACTTC. Its protein product is CATRAAGGTYEQYF. The full variable domain, rest sourced from reference TRBV15 and TRBJ2-7, is DAMVIQNPRYQVTQFGKPVTLSCSQTLNHNVMYWYQQKSSQAPKLLFHYYDKDFNNEADTPDNFQSRRPNTSFCFLDIRSPGLGDTAMYLCATRAAGGTYEQYFGPGTRLTVT.

The chain employs TRBV7-2 and TRBJ2-7; 13 nucleotides align to TRBD2. The CDR3 has 17 residues. V trimming: 0 bases; J trimming: 2 bases; junction bases outside the gene matches: 4. The germline V gene has CDR1 SGHTA and CDR2 FQGNSA. The CDR3 region is CASSLAFTSGGAYEQYF. CDR3 in DNA: TGTGCCAGCAGCTTAGCGTTCACTAGCGGGGGGGCCTACGAGCAGTACTTC.

The CDR3 DNA reads TGTGCCAGCAGCTTAGGTGTAGGGGTTTCGGTGACCCAGTACTTC. Amino acid sequence: CASSLGVGVSVTQYF. The chain employs TRBV13 and TRBJ2-5; D may be TRBD1 (5 bases). Trimming removed 0 bases at V and 7 bases at J, with 15 bases between. Germline V lookup: CDR1 PRHDT, CDR2 FYEKMQ (reference sequence). This CDR3 is 15 amino acids long.

CDR3 nucleotide sequence: TGTGCCAGCAGCTTGATTAGAGGGGGAAATGAGCAGTTCTTC. Translated: CASSLIRGGNEQFF. The chain recombines TRBV11-2 with TRBJ2-1, with D perhaps TRBD1 (6 bases). CDR1 and CDR2 from the germline V gene are SGHAT and FQNNGV. V was shortened by 3 bases and J by 7 bases, with 13 bases between the two germline ends. The CDR3 is made up of 14 amino acids.

There are a few counts of this clone. This rearrangement joins TRBV2 to TRBJ1-6; 10 nucleotides agree with TRBD1. Looked up from germline, CDR1 is SNHLY and CDR2 is FYNNEI. J was trimmed by 0 bases and V by 8 bases; bases with no gene match: 1. This CDR3 spans 15 amino acids. CDR3 sequence: CASGDRGSYNSPLHF. DNA for the CDR3: TGTGCCAGCGGGGACAGGGGCTCCTATAATTCACCCCTCCACTTT.

The CDR3 reads CASSSTDFQETQYF. The CDR3, as DNA: TGTGCCAGCAGCTCGACAGATTTCCAAGAGACCCAGTACTTC. J is TRBJ2-5 and V is TRBV5-5, with D perhaps TRBD1 (5 bases). Trimming left V 3 bases short and J 1 base short, with 10 bases between. Germline CDR1 and CDR2: SGHKS and YYEKEE (reference sequence). This CDR3 spans 14 amino acids.

This sequence joins TRBV9 and TRBJ2-7; D is unclear. Germline assignment: CDR1 SGDLS and CDR2 YYNGEE. The V end lost 5 bases, the J end lost 1 base, and 7 bases lay between the germline ends. The CDR3 consists of 12 residues. The CDR3 region is CASSGDSYEQYF. The CDR3 DNA is TGTGCCAGCAGTGGAGATTCCTACGAGCAGTACTTC.

V usage is TRBV9 and J usage is TRBJ2-1; 8 positions match TRBD2. CDR3 size: 14 residues. V trimming: 5 bases; J trimming: 4 bases; junction bases outside the gene matches: 5. CDR1 is SGDLS, CDR2 YYNGEE, per germline. Written as DNA, the CDR3 is TGTGCCAGCAGTACTAGCGGAGGTTACAATGAGCAGTTCTTC. This translates into CASSTSGGYNEQFF. Full variable domain (outside the CDR3, taken from reference TRBV9 and TRBJ2-1): DSGVTQTPKHLITATGQRVTLRCSPRSGDLSVYWYQQSLDQGLQFLIQYYNGEERAKGNILERFSAQQFPDLHSELNLSSLELGDSALYFCASSTSGGYNEQFFGPGTRLTVL.

V gene TRBV7-9 combines with J gene TRBJ1-3, with TRBD1 identical over 8 bases. Germline V gives CDR1 SEHNR, CDR2 FQNEAQ (reference sequence). The CDR3 totals 15 residues. The junction had 3 bases not matched to a gene; V was cut back by 3 bases and J by 2 bases. The CDR3 spells CASSLTGVAGNTIYF. CDR3 bases: TGTGCCAGCAGCTTGACAGGGGTGGCTGGAAACACCATATATTTT.

The chain recombines TRBV7-6 with TRBJ2-7; perhaps TRBD2 as D (5 bases). Germline CDR1 SGHVS, CDR2 FNYEAQ. This CDR3 spans 14 amino acids. The ends were cut back, 1 base at V and 6 bases at J, with 13 bases in the middle. This CDR3 is CASSLGTDGSEQYF. CDR3 in DNA: TGTGCCAGCAGCTTAGGTACAGATGGGAGCGAGCAGTACTTC.

In this sample, this clone turned up once. This sequence joins TRBV7-6 and TRBJ2-1; 8 bases map to TRBD2. Looked up from germline, CDR1 is SGHVS and CDR2 is FNYEAQ. V was pared by 2 bases and J by 4 bases, with 10 bases of the junction left unmatched. This CDR3 spans 17 amino acids. For the CDR3, the DNA is TGTGCCAGCAGCTTATTCGCCGCGGGGGGCAGGTACAATGAGCAGTTCTTC. Protein: CASSLFAAGGRYNEQFF.